Listed here are 27 T cell receptor beta chains from one sample, sequenced in a study of spatial heterogeneity in lung cancer. Study-wide results and caveats: Expanded intratumoral alpha and beta TCR counts tracked tumor mutation counts.

Their target antigens are unknown. Using its own MiXCR run on the 5' RACE reads, TCRdb lists one record per CDR3 protein. The sample has over 10,000 distinct CDR3 sequences; over 4.5% are singletons. Regarding time point: sample taken at primary tumor resection. The specimen was lung tumor tissue, collected at surgery. These receptors all come from a male donor with early-stage non-small cell lung cancer.

In this sample, this clonotype turned up many times. The rearrangement links TRBV12-3 or TRBV12-4 to TRBJ1-4; 7 bases agree with TRBD1. The junction had 11 bases not matched to a gene; V was cut back by 5 bases and J by 8 bases. The CDR3 loop spans 15 amino acids. The CDR3 spells CASSLQGGALEKLFF. The CDR3 region has the DNA TGTGCCAGCAGTCTCCAGGGGGGGGCGCTCGAAAAACTGTTTTTT.

The table lists this clonotype with many counts. The J gene is TRBJ2-1, the V gene TRBV6-5, with 7 bases aligning to TRBD2. V lost 5 bases to trimming and J lost 9 bases; unmatched junction nucleotides: 16. Germline V lookup: CDR1 MNHEY, CDR2 SVGAGI. The CDR3 contains 16 residues. CDR3 amino acids: CASSDPSGEGRGEQFF. As DNA, the CDR3 is TGTGCCAGCAGTGATCCGTCGGGGGAGGGCCGGGGTGAGCAGTTCTTC.

Many counts were recorded for this clonotype. This chain connects TRBV4-3 to TRBJ1-6; the D is unclear. This CDR3 has 15 residues. Germline V lookup: CDR1 LGHNA, CDR2 YSLEER. V was shortened by 3 bases and J by 6 bases, with 12 bases between the two germline ends. CDR3 sequence: CASSHARVLNSPLHF. For the CDR3, the DNA is TGCGCCAGCAGCCATGCCCGGGTTCTTAATTCACCCCTCCACTTT.

This clonotype is medium-sized by share. Compared with germline, one end of the junction differs, possibly owing to a read error. The chain links TRBV7-8 to TRBJ2-7; TRBD2 matches at 14 bases. CDR1 is SGHVS, CDR2 FQNEAQ, per germline. CDR3 length: 13 residues. Here the CDR3 DNA reads TGTGCCAGCAGCCAGTCGGGACTAGCGGGGGATAACTTC. Protein sequence: CASSQSGLAGDNF.

The J gene is TRBJ2-3, the V gene TRBV6-2 or TRBV6-3; 8 nucleotides agree with TRBD1. The CDR3 is 13 residues long. Unmatched junction bases numbered 2, after V lost 6 bases and J lost 3 bases. The V gene's germline CDR1 is MNHEY and CDR2 SVGEGT. CDR3 amino acids: CASSGQGTDTQYF. The CDR3 DNA follows: TGTGCCAGCAGCGGACAGGGAACAGATACGCAGTATTTT.

This clonotype has ten or more counts. The rearrangement uses TRBV20-1 and TRBJ2-5; the D gene is possibly TRBD1 (6 bases). Trimming shortened V by 6 bases and J by 1 base, and 21 bases separated the two germline ends. Germline assignment: CDR1 DFQATT and CDR2 SNEGSKA (reference sequence). CDR3 size: 16 residues. The CDR3 reads CSALAAAGALQETQYF. The DNA of the CDR3 is TGCAGTGCCCTCGCAGCGGCAGGGGCGCTCCAAGAGACCCAGTACTTC.

This clonotype was counted many times. The chain recombines TRBV21-1 with TRBJ1-6. TRBV21-1 is a pseudogene segment. This CDR3 comprises 16 residues. CDR3 in amino acids: CASRRGAVPTGSPLHF. The CDR3 DNA reads TGTGCCAGCAGAAGGGGCGCAGTCCCGACGGGTTCACCCCTCCACTTT.

In its sample, this clonotype was seen many times. This chain uses TRBV2 with TRBJ2-1; no clear D gene. Germline CDR1 SNHLY, CDR2 FYNNEI. The CDR3 is 11 residues long. V was cut by 4 bases and J by 8 bases, with 6 bases left in between. The CDR3 nucleotides are TGTGCCAGCAGTGCTAGATATGAGCAGTTCTTC. This encodes CASSARYEQFF.

The sample holds many counts of this clonotype. The chain links TRBV5-1 to TRBJ1-1, with a weak D call TRBD1 (6 bases). This CDR3 region has 13 residues. Per germline, CDR1 SGHRS and CDR2 YFSETQ. Between the trimmed V and J ends, which lost 4 bases and 7 bases, there was a span of 14 bases. CDR3 residues: CASSKGQSLEAFF. CDR3 in DNA: TGCGCCAGCAGCAAAGGACAGTCCCTTGAAGCTTTCTTT.

At least ten counts were recorded for this clonotype. The chain uses TRBV6-5 and TRBJ2-1, with 10 bases fitting TRBD2. J lost 8 bases, V lost 2 bases, and 3 bases had no gene match. Germline V gives CDR1 MNHEY, CDR2 SVGAGI. CDR3 length: 14 residues. The CDR3, as DNA: TGTGCCAGCAGTTACATGCTAGCGGGAGATGAGCAGTTCTTC. Translated: CASSYMLAGDEQFF.

This clonotype was seen at least ten times. V usage is TRBV7-9 and J usage is TRBJ2-1, with 11 bases identical to TRBD2. Germline V gene sequence: CDR1 SEHNR, CDR2 FQNEAQ (reference sequence). CDR3 length equals 15 residues. J lost 5 bases, V lost 3 bases, and 3 bases had no gene match. The CDR3 DNA reads as TGTGCCAGCAGCTTGGGGACTAGCGGTAACAATGAGCAGTTCTTC. Its protein product is CASSLGTSGNNEQFF.

At least ten counts were recorded for this clonotype. J is TRBJ1-1 and V is TRBV7-2, with TRBD1 identical over 7 bases. V trimming: 3 bases; J trimming: 5 bases; junction bases outside the gene matches: 9. CDR1 SGHTA and CDR2 FQGNSA come from the germline V gene. The CDR3 extends over 15 amino acids. The CDR3 region has the DNA TGTGCCAGCAGCTTCTCCAGACAGGGAGGGACTGAAGCTTTCTTT. The encoded protein is CASSFSRQGGTEAFF.

This clonotype showed up just a few times. The chain uses TRBV12-3 or TRBV12-4 and TRBJ2-5; D possibly corresponds to TRBD1 (5 bases). This CDR3 has 13 amino acids. Deletions cut 3 bases from V and 5 bases from J, with 10 bases between. The CDR3 DNA reads TGTGCCAGCAGTTTGTGGGGCGCGGAGACCCAGTACTTC. It encodes CASSLWGAETQYF.

This clonotype showed up many times. This rearrangement joins TRBV5-5 to TRBJ2-2; D gene ambiguous. CDR3 length equals 13 residues. The germline V and J ends were trimmed by 2 bases and 6 bases, with 8 bases remaining between them. Germline assignment: CDR1 SGHKS and CDR2 YYEKEE (reference sequence). The CDR3 sequence is CASSLGSAGELFF. The DNA for the CDR3 is TGTGCCAGCAGCTTAGGAAGCGCCGGGGAGCTGTTTTTT.

This clonotype showed up just a few times. J is TRBJ2-7 and V is TRBV12-2; the D call TRBD2 from the table was never checked on the DNA. TRBV12-2 is a recognized pseudogene. CDR3 length: 13 residues. CDR3 residues: CASRTPPINEQYV. The CDR3 nucleotides read TGTGCAAGCCGCACCCCTCCCATTAACGAGCAGTACGTC.

This clonotype came up many times. The CDR3 DNA reads TGTGCCTGGAGACCAGCGGGGGTTTGGTTCTTC. Its protein is CAWRPAGVWFF. The gene calls are TRBV30 and TRBJ2-1, with 8 bases matching TRBD2. CDR3 length: 11 residues. With V trimmed by 3 bases and J by 15 bases, 7 bases remained unmatched. Germline values: CDR1 GTSNPN, CDR2 SVGIG (reference sequence). Looking up the rest from reference TRBV30 and TRBJ2-1 gives the full variable domain: SQTIHQWPATLVQPVGSPLSLECTVEGTSNPNLYWYRQAAGRGLQLLFYSVGIGQISSEVPQNLSASRPQDRQFILSSKKLLLSDSGFYLCAWRPAGVWFFGPGTRLTVL.

The sample holds many counts of this clonotype. V is TRBV6-5 and J is TRBJ2-3; 8 nucleotides match TRBD2. Germline CDR1 and CDR2: MNHEY and SVGAGI. The CDR3 covers 16 residues. Trimming took 7 bases from V and 5 from J; bases not matched to a gene: 14. CDR3 sequence (DNA): TGTGCCAGCAAAACCGGGGCCGGAGCGGGAGAAGATACGCAGTATTTT. It yields the protein CASKTGAGAGEDTQYF.

The sample holds many counts of this clonotype. The V gene is TRBV7-2, the J gene TRBJ1-5, with 10 nucleotides matching TRBD1. Germline V lookup: CDR1 SGHTA, CDR2 FQGNSA. CDR3 length: 15 residues. The V segment lost 1 base and the J segment 6 bases; nucleotides outside the gene matches: 3. CDR3 loop: CASSLGGTGAQPQHF. The CDR3 DNA reads TGTGCCAGCAGCTTAGGCGGGACAGGGGCTCAGCCCCAGCATTTT.

This clonotype was counted at least ten times. The V gene is TRBV7-9, the J gene TRBJ1-2, with D maybe TRBD1 (6 bases). Germline V gene lookup returns CDR1 SEHNR and CDR2 FQNEAQ (reference sequence). V was clipped by 2 bases and J by 6 bases, with 10 bases between them. This CDR3 has 13 residues. CDR3: CASSLQGTHGYTF. CDR3 nucleotide sequence: TGTGCCAGCAGCTTACAGGGGACCCATGGCTACACCTTC. Variable domain in full (rest from reference TRBV7-9 and TRBJ1-2): DTGVSQNPRHKITKRGQNVTFRCDPISEHNRLYWYRQTLGQGPEFLTYFQNEAQLEKSRLLSDRFSAERPKGSFSTLEIQRTEQGDSAMYLCASSLQGTHGYTFGSGTRLTVV.

The sample holds many counts of this clonotype. The rearrangement uses TRBV7-9 and TRBJ2-4; maybe TRBD1 (5 bases). Germline loops: CDR1 SEHNR, CDR2 FQNEAQ (reference sequence). Trimming cost V 5 bases and J 4 bases, with 9 bases left between them. The CDR3 consists of 13 residues. The CDR3 protein is CASSPGQKNIQYF. CDR3 bases: TGTGCCAGCAGCCCAGGGCAGAAAAACATTCAGTACTTC. Looking up the rest from reference TRBV7-9 and TRBJ2-4 gives the full variable domain: DTGVSQNPRHKITKRGQNVTFRCDPISEHNRLYWYRQTLGQGPEFLTYFQNEAQLEKSRLLSDRFSAERPKGSFSTLEIQRTEQGDSAMYLCASSPGQKNIQYFGAGTRLSVL.

This clonotype was picked up many times. The chain combines TRBV10-3 with TRBJ2-1; maybe TRBD1 (6 bases). In germline, CDR1 is ENHRY, CDR2 SYGVKD. V shed 8 bases and J shed 0 bases, with 11 bases lying between them. CDR3 size: 14 residues. The CDR3 loop is CAISGQSSYNEQFF. CDR3 bases: TGTGCCATCTCAGGACAGAGCTCCTACAATGAGCAGTTCTTC.

This clonotype was counted ten times or more. The J gene is TRBJ1-1, the V gene TRBV3-1; D not certain. CDR3 length equals 12 residues. V lost 3 bases and J lost 7, with 9 bases in between. Germline CDR1 and CDR2: LGHDT and YNNKEL (reference sequence). The DNA for the CDR3 is TGTGCCAGCAGCCAGGCGGGCCTTGAAGCTTTCTTT. It specifies CASSQAGLEAFF.

In its sample, this clonotype was seen many times. This chain joins TRBV3-1 and TRBJ1-2, with D uncertain. The germline CDR1 and CDR2 sequences are LGHDT and YNNKEL (reference sequence). This CDR3 has 11 amino acids. V was trimmed by 3 bases and J by 7 bases, leaving 6 bases between them. The CDR3 DNA is TGTGCCAGCAGCCAGTCTGGTGGCTACACCTTC. Amino acid sequence: CASSQSGGYTF.

Many counts were recorded for this clonotype. At one boundary the junction diverges from the germline segment, which might be a read error. J is TRBJ2-1 and V is TRBV7-9; 7 bases are shared with TRBD1. The CDR3 totals 15 residues. The germline gives CDR1 SEHNR, CDR2 FQNEAQ (reference sequence). The CDR3 here is CASSPTNPIGNRGVF. The CDR3 DNA follows: TGTGCCAGCAGCCCGACAAACCCCATAGGGAACAGGGGAGTCTTC.

This clonotype occurred many times. The chain uses TRBV10-3 and TRBJ2-7; D is unresolved. The CDR3 totals 12 residues. V lost 4 bases and J 4 bases, leaving 8 bases between the germline ends. Germline V CDR1 and CDR2: ENHRY, SYGVKD. For the CDR3, the DNA is TGTGCCATCAGTGTGAGGCGGTACGAGCAGTACGTC. This gives the protein CAISVRRYEQYV.

This clonotype was counted many times. V and J are TRBV10-2 and TRBJ2-3; 10 bases fit TRBD2. The V gene end was trimmed by 3 bases and the J gene end by 3 bases; junction bases not matched to a gene: 6. The germline V gene has CDR1 WSHSY and CDR2 SAAADI. CDR3 size: 16 residues. The CDR3, as DNA: TGCGCCAGCAGTGATCTAGCGGGAGCGTCGACAGATACGCAGTATTTT. This sequence encodes CASSDLAGASTDTQYF.

In this sample, this clonotype turned up many times. The chain links TRBV2 to TRBJ1-1, with a tentative D call TRBD1 (5 bases). Germline CDR1 SNHLY, CDR2 FYNNEI. V was trimmed by 7 bases and J by 5 bases, leaving 17 bases between them. The length of the CDR3 is 14 residues. CDR3 in DNA: TGTGCCAGCACGGGTCAAGGGGCTCGGACTGAAGCTTTCTTT. It specifies CASTGQGARTEAFF.